This entry is about one T cell receptor beta chain. Its specificity is not known. This entry is derived from a study of CD8 T cells in ankylosing spondylitis. J was trimmed by 7 bases and V by 3 bases; bases with no gene match: 8. The CDR3 is 14 residues long. Per germline, CDR1 SGHTA and CDR2 FQGNSA. Study conclusions and caveats: Ankylosing spondylitis blood seemed to carry a telltale TCR beta motif made of fewer than 10 highly homologous variants.

From the 5' RACE reads, TCRdb called clonotypes with MiXCR, one entry per CDR3 protein. This table has around 770,000 distinct CDR3 sequences, about 10% appearing once. The V gene is TRBV7-2, the J gene TRBJ2-7; 8 nucleotides line up with TRBD2. The specimen was blood, either unsorted or a sorted T cell fraction (not recorded which). This sequence was found in a male donor with ankylosing spondylitis. As DNA, the CDR3 is TGTGCCAGCAGCTTCGGGGGGGCTTTGAGGGAGCAGTACTTC. Amino acid sequence: CASSFGGALREQYF.